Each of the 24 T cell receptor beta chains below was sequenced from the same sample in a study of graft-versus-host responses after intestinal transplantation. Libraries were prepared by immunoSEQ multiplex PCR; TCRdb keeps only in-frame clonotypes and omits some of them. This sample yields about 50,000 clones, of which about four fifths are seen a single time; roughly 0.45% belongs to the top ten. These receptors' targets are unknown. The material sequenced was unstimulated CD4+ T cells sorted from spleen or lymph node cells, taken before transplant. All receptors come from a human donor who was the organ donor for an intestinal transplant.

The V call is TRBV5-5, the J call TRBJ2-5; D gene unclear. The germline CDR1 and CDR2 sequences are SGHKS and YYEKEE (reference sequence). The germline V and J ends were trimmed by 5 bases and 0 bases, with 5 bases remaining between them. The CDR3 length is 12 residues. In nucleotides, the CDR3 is TGTGCCAGCAGTTACGACCAAGAGACCCAGTACTTC. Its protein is CASSYDQETQYF. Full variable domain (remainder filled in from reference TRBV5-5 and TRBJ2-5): DAGVTQSPTHLIKTRGQQVTLRCSPISGHKSVSWYQQVLGQGPQFIFQYYEKEERGRGNFPDRFSARQFPNYSSELNVNALLLGDSALYLCASSYDQETQYFGPGTRLLVL.

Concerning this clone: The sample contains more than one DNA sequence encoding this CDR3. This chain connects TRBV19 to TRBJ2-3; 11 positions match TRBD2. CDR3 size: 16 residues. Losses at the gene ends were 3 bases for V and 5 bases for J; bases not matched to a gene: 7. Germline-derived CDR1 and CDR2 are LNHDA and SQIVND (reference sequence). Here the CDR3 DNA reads TGTGCCAGTAGTATTCTAGCGGGAGGACCGTTAGATACGCAGTATTTT. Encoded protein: CASSILAGGPLDTQYF.

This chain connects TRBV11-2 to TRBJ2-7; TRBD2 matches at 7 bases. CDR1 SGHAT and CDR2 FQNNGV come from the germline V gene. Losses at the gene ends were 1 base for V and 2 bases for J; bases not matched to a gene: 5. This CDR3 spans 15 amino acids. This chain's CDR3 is CASSLARLAAYEQYF. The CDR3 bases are TGTGCCAGCAGCTTAGCCCGACTAGCCGCCTACGAGCAGTACTTC. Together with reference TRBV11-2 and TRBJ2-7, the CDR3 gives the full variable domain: EAGVAQSPRYKIIEKRQSVAFWCNPISGHATLYWYQQILGQGPKLLIQFQNNGVVDDSQLPKDRFSAERLKGVDSTLKIQPAKLEDSAVYLCASSLARLAAYEQYFGPGTRLTVT.

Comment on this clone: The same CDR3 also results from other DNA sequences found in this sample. CDR3 in amino acids: CAWSGDRGSYEQYF. DNA for the CDR3: TGTGCCTGGAGTGGAGACAGGGGATCCTACGAGCAGTACTTC. This chain joins TRBV30 and TRBJ2-7; 8 bases fit TRBD1. The CDR3 consists of 14 residues. The germline CDR1 and CDR2 sequences are GTSNPN and SVGIG (reference sequence). Unmatched junction bases numbered 3, after V lost 1 base and J lost 1 base.

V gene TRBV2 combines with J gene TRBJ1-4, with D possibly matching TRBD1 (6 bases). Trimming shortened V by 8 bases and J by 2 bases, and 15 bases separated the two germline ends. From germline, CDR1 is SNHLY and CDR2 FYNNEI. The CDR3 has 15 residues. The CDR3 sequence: CASVVRGKTNEKLFF. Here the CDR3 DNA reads TGTGCCAGCGTGGTCAGGGGAAAGACTAATGAAAAACTGTTTTTT.

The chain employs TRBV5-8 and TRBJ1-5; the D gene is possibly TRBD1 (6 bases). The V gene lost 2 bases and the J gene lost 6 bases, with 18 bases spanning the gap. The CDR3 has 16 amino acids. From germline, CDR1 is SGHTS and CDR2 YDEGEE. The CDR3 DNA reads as TGTGCCAGCAGCTTAGGGGGACTGGATTTAGGTCAGCCCCAGCATTTT. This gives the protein CASSLGGLDLGQPQHF.

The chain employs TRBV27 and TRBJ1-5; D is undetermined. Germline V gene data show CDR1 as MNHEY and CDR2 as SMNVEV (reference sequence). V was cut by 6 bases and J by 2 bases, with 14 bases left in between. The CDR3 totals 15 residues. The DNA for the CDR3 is TGTGCCAGCAGCTCCCAGGTATGGGGCAATCAGCCCCAGCATTTT. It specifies CASSSQVWGNQPQHF.

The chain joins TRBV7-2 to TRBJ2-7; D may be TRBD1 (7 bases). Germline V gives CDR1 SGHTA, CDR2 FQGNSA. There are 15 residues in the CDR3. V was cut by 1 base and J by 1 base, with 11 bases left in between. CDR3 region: CASSLGQGGSYEQYF. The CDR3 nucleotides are TGTGCCAGCAGCTTAGGCCAGGGGGGATCCTACGAGCAGTACTTC.

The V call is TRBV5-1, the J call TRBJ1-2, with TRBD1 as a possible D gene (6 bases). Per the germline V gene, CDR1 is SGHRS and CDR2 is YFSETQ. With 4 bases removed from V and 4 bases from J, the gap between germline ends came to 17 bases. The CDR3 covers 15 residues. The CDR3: CASSKNRDPFYGYTF. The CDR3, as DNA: TGCGCCAGCAGCAAAAACAGGGACCCTTTCTATGGCTACACCTTC.

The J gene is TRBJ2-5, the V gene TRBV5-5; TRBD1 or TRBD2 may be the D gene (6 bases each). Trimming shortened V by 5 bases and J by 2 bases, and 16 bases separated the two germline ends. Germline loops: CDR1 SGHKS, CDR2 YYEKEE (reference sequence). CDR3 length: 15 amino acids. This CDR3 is CASRGGQELQETQYF. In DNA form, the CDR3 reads TGTGCCAGCAGAGGGGGGCAGGAACTACAAGAGACCCAGTACTTC. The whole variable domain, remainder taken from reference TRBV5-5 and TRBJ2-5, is DAGVTQSPTHLIKTRGQQVTLRCSPISGHKSVSWYQQVLGQGPQFIFQYYEKEERGRGNFPDRFSARQFPNYSSELNVNALLLGDSALYLCASRGGQELQETQYFGPGTRLLVL.

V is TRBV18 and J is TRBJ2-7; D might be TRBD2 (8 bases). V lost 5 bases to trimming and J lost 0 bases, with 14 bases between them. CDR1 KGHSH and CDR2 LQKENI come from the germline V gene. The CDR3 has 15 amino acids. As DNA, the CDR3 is TGTGCCAGCTCAAGGGACAGCGGGAGCTCCTACGAGCAGTACTTC. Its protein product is CASSRDSGSSYEQYF.

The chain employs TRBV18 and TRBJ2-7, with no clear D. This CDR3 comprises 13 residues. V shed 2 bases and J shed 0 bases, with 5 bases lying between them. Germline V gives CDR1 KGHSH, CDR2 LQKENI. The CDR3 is CASSPGNSYEQYF. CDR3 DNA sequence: TGTGCCAGCTCACCAGGCAACTCCTACGAGCAGTACTTC.

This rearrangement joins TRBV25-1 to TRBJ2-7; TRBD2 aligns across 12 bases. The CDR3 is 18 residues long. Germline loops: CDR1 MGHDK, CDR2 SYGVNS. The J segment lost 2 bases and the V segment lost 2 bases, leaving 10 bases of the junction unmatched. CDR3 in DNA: TGTGCCAGCAGTGAAAAACCGGGACTAGCGGGCCCGACCTACGAGCAGTACTTC. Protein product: CASSEKPGLAGPTYEQYF.

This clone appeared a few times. CDR3 bases: TGCAGCGTTATCCCACAGGGCAATCAGCCCCAGCATTTT. This codes for CSVIPQGNQPQHF. This chain uses TRBV29-1 with TRBJ1-5; perhaps TRBD1 as D (5 bases). The CDR3 contains 13 residues. The germline CDR1 and CDR2 sequences are SQVTM and ANQGSEA. Trimming took 5 bases from V and 2 from J, leaving 10 bases between them.

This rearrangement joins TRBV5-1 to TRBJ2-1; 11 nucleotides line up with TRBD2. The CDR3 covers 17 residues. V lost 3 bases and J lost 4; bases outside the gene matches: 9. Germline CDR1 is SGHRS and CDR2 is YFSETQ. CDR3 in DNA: TGCGCCAGCAGCTCGGGCGGACTAGCGGGTCCATACAATGAGCAGTTCTTC. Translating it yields CASSSGGLAGPYNEQFF.

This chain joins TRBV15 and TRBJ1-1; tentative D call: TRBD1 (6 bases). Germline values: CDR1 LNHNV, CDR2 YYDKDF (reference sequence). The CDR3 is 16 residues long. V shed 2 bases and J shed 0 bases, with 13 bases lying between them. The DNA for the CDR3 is TGTGCCACCAGCAGATACACAGGGCCTCTGAACACTGAAGCTTTCTTT. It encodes CATSRYTGPLNTEAFF. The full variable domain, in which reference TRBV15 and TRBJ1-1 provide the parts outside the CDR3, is DAMVIQNPRYQVTQFGKPVTLSCSQTLNHNVMYWYQQKSSQAPKLLFHYYDKDFNNEADTPDNFQSRRPNTSFCFLDIRSPGLGDTAMYLCATSRYTGPLNTEAFFGQGTRLTVV.

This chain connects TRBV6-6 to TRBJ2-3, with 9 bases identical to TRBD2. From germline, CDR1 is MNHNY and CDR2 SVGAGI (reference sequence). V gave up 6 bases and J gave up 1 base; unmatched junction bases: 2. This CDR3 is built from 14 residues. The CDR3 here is CASRTSGRTDTQYF. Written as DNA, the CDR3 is TGTGCCAGCAGGACTAGCGGCCGCACAGATACGCAGTATTTT.

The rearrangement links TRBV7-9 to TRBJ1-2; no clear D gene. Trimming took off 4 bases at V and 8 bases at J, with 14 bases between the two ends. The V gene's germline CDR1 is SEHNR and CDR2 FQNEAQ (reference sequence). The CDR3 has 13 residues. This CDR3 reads CASSYGPGGGYTF. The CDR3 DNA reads TGTGCCAGCAGCTATGGACCCGGTGGAGGCTACACCTTC.

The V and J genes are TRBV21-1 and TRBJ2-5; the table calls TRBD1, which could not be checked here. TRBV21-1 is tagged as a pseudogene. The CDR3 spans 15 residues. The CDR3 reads CASSRTEQGEETQYF. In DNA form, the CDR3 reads TGTGCCAGCAGCCGAACAGAACAGGGTGAGGAGACCCAGTACTTC.

CDR3 region: CASRLLAGGEGGEQYF. The CDR3 DNA reads TGTGCCAGTAGACTCCTAGCGGGAGGCGAGGGCGGCGAGCAGTACTTC. The V gene is TRBV19, the J gene TRBJ2-5, with 11 bases lining up with TRBD2. The J call may be wrong; the DNA end is better matched by TRBJ2-7. This CDR3 region has 16 residues. CDR1 and CDR2 (germline): LNHDA, SQIVND (reference sequence).

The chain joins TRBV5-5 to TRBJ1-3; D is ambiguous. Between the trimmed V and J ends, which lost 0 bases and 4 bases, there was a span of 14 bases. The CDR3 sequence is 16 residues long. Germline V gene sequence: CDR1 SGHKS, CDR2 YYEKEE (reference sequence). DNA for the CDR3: TGTGCCAGCAGCTTGGGCGCCGGGCTGGGGGGAAACACCATATATTTT. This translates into CASSLGAGLGGNTIYF.

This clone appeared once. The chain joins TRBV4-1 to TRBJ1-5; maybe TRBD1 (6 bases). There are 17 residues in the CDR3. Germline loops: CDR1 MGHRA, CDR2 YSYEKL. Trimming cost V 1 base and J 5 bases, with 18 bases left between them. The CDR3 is CASSQVRGGGVDQPQHF. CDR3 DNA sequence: TGCGCCAGCAGCCAAGTCAGAGGGGGGGGTGTTGATCAGCCCCAGCATTTT.

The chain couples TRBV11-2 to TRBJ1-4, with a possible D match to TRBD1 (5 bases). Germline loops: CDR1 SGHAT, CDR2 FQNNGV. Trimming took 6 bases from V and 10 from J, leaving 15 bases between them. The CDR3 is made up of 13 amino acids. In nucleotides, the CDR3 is TGTGCCAGCAGTAGGATCCTCGGGGGAAAACTGTTTTTT. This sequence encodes CASSRILGGKLFF.

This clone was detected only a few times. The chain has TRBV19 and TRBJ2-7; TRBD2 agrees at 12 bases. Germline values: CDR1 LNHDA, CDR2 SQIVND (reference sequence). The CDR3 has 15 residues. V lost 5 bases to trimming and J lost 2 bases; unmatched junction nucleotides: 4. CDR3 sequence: CASSARLAGAYEQYF. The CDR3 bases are TGTGCCAGTAGTGCCCGACTAGCGGGAGCCTACGAGCAGTACTTC.